This TCR beta chain came from a study of blood T cell repertoires in COVID-19. Background on the study: Samples of COVID-19 (acute and convalescent) were obtained from the United States, Italy and Spain.

In germline, CDR1 is SEHNR, CDR2 FQNEAQ (reference sequence). The V gene end was trimmed by 2 bases and the J gene end by 8 bases; junction bases not matched to a gene: 5. CDR3 length: 14 residues. This clone was observed a single time. This table comes from immunoSEQ multiplex PCR, and its TCRdb copy is limited to in-frame clones, with some not included. Of around 120,000 clones listed, 69% are singletons. This chain joins TRBV7-9 and TRBJ1-4, with 7 bases lining up with TRBD1. The sequenced sample consisted of peripheral blood. This receptor was obtained from a man older than 75 with acute or convalescent COVID-19. The CDR3, as DNA: TGTGCCAGCAGCTTAAAGGGGGCCGGGGAAAAACTGTTTTTT. Protein product: CASSLKGAGEKLFF. Full variable domain (remainder filled in from reference TRBV7-9 and TRBJ1-4): DTGVSQNPRHKITKRGQNVTFRCDPISEHNRLYWYRQTLGQGPEFLTYFQNEAQLEKSRLLSDRFSAERPKGSFSTLEIQRTEQGDSAMYLCASSLKGAGEKLFFGSGTQLSVL.